This paragraph covers one T cell receptor (beta chain) sequence. What it binds is not known. This sample was taken from a study of CD8 T cell repertoires and HIV-1 epitope variants. About the research overall: Epitopes were three Gag families plus Nef HW9 and YT9.

CDR3 size: 13 residues. Trimming removed 7 bases from V and 2 bases from J, with 12 bases in between. Germline CDR1 is MDHEN and CDR2 is SYDVKM. Only in-frame clones appear in the TCRdb table, and some are missing; sequencing was by immunoSEQ multiplex PCR. The sample includes some 5,500 clones, 55% to 70% of them seen just once. This chain uses TRBV28 with TRBJ2-7; no firm D call. The clonotype was recovered from a male donor with HIV. Material: cultured CD8+ T cells derived from PBMCs. The CDR3 loop is CASNPGVTYEQYF. CDR3 nucleotides: TGTGCCAGCAACCCTGGGGTGACCTACGAGCAGTACTTC.